The present T cell receptor beta chain was sequenced within a study of T cell responses to AZD1222 COVID-19 vaccine. The repertoire was sequenced with immunoSEQ multiplex PCR; TCRdb's copy has only in-frame clones and lacks some. The sample contains roughly 80,000 clones, 85% to 90% of which appear only once. Of note for this clone: Its cognate antigen is unknown.

General study findings and limits: Vaccine-associated CD4 TCRs spanned spike, dominant at 160-218 and 743-854. Nearly half of spike-specific TCRs reportedly target unmutated variant regions.

The source material was peripheral blood, sampled on day 0 of AZD1222 vaccination. This TCR was sampled from an adult in good health.

CDR3 protein: CASSPLNRGPTGELFF. Here the CDR3 DNA reads TGTGCCAGCTCACCACTCAACCGGGGGCCCACCGGGGAGCTGTTTTTT. The J gene is TRBJ2-2, the V gene TRBV18; D could derive from TRBD1 or TRBD2 (6 bases each). Germline V gene lookup returns CDR1 KGHSH and CDR2 LQKENI. The germline V and J ends were trimmed by 1 base and 4 bases, with 13 bases remaining between them. The CDR3 covers 16 residues.